These T cell receptor beta chains were read from a single sample in a study of T cells in Graves' hyperthyroidism and ophthalmopathy. TCRdb recomputed calls from the multiplex PCR reads with MiXCR, one row per CDR3 protein. Of around 500,000 distinct CDR3 sequences in the sample, around 16% were seen once. Material for sequencing was blood. The receptors were gathered from a woman in her twenties or thirties with Graves' ophthalmopathy. Each CDR3 is given with its conserved first and last residue. A D gene is named only where the DNA matches it firmly. Only some rows state a clone size, as once, few, many or a class for expanded clones.

D gene	clone size	J gene	V gene	CDR3 protein	CDR3 DNA
TRBD1	.	TRBJ2-7	TRBV25-1	CASSAVPGQGVYEQYF	TGTGCCAGCAGTGCAGTTCCGGGACAGGGGGTCTACGAGCAGTACTTC
.	few	TRBJ1-2	TRBV7-9	CASSSSGSWGYTF	TGTGCCAGCAGCTCATCAGGGTCTTGGGGCTACACCTTC
TRBD2	.	TRBJ2-1	TRBV3-1	CASSQGFIGTRFNEQFF	TGTGCCAGCAGCCAAGGATTTATCGGGACTAGGTTTAATGAGCAGTTCTTC
.	many	TRBJ2-7	TRBV20-1	CSARDRAGFYEQYF	TGCAGTGCTAGAGATAGGGCAGGATTCTACGAGCAGTACTTC
TRBD2	.	TRBJ2-5	TRBV3-1	CASSQDLASGRDQETQYF	TGTGCCAGCAGCCAAGATCTCGCGAGCGGGAGAGACCAAGAGACCCAGTACTTC
.	.	TRBJ2-1	TRBV19	CASSEFVDNEQFF	TGTGCCAGTAGTGAGTTTGTCGACAATGAGCAGTTCTTC
.	many	TRBJ2-3	TRBV12-3/TRBV12-4	CASSARSTDTQYF	TGTGCCAGCTCAGCCCGTTCCACAGATACGCAGTATTTT
.	few	TRBJ1-4	TRBV18	CASSPWGSNEKLFF	TGTGCCAGCTCACCTTGGGGGTCTAATGAAAAACTGTTTTTT
.	.	TRBJ1-1	TRBV4-3	CASSQDGTGTEAFF	TGCGCCAGCAGCCAAGACGGGACCGGGACTGAAGCTTTCTTT
TRBD2	many	TRBJ2-7	TRBV28	CASSIQIAGVREQYF	TGTGCCAGCAGTATCCAGATAGCGGGAGTGAGAGAGCAGTACTTC
.	few	TRBJ1-4	TRBV24-1	CATSDSRVLNEKLFF	TGTGCCACCAGTGATTCAAGGGTATTGAATGAAAAACTGTTTTTT
.	many	TRBJ1-2	TRBV6-5	CASSYDTGYGYTF	TGTGCCAGCAGTTACGATACAGGCTATGGCTACACCTTC
.	.	TRBJ1-1	TRBV19	CASSSSRIPTTEAFF	TGTGCCAGTAGTTCCTCTCGTATCCCTACCACTGAAGCTTTCTTT
.	.	TRBJ2-7	TRBV7-9	CASSWVEYDSTYEQYF	TGTGCCAGCAGCTGGGTAGAATACGACTCGACCTACGAGCAGTACTTC
TRBD2	many	TRBJ2-1	TRBV6-1	CASSAGLAGANEQFF	TGTGCCAGCAGTGCAGGACTAGCGGGGGCTAATGAGCAGTTCTTC
.	many	TRBJ1-1	TRBV20-1	CSERGLNTEAFF	TGCAGTGAGCGGGGGTTGAACACTGAAGCTTTCTTT
.	many	TRBJ1-5	TRBV20-1	CSARDGRRGWQPQHF	TGCAGTGCTAGAGACGGAAGGAGGGGGTGGCAGCCCCAGCATTTT
.	.	TRBJ2-2	TRBV19	CASTTANTGELFF	TGTGCCAGTACCACTGCGAACACCGGGGAGCTGTTTTTT
.	many	TRBJ2-1	TRBV13	CASSLGQQAYNEQFF	TGTGCCAGCAGCTTAGGACAGCAAGCCTACAATGAGCAGTTCTTC
.	.	TRBJ2-5	TRBV7-2	CASSLIAPTQETQYF	TGTGCCAGCAGCTTAATAGCCCCTACACAAGAGACCCAGTACTTC
TRBD2	many	TRBJ2-5	TRBV13	CASSVGGADETQYF	TGTGCCAGCAGCGTCGGGGGGGCGGACGAGACCCAGTACTTC
TRBD1	.	TRBJ1-2	TRBV6-1	CASSVQGERYTF	TGTGCCAGCAGTGTCCAGGGGGAGCGCTACACCTTC
TRBD1	.	TRBJ1-6	TRBV7-2	CASSPRTGNDSPLHF	TGTGCCAGCAGCCCCCGGACAGGGAACGACTCACCCCTCCACTTT
.	once	TRBJ1-4	TRBV29-1	CSGGRSGEKLFF	TGCAGCGGAGGGAGGAGCGGTGAAAAACTGTTTTTT
.	many	TRBJ1-6	TRBV20-1	CSASGGRIYNSPLHF	TGCAGTGCTAGCGGAGGAAGGATTTATAATTCACCCCTCCACTTT
.	.	TRBJ2-1	TRBV6-6	CASSYSFGGSSNNEQFF	TGTGCCAGCAGTTACTCTTTTGGTGGGTCCTCAAACAATGAGCAGTTCTTC
TRBD1	few	TRBJ2-5	TRBV27	CASSLGTGWKTQYF	TGTGCCAGCAGTTTAGGGACAGGGTGGAAGACCCAGTACTTC
TRBD1	.	TRBJ1-1	TRBV4-1	CASSPEGQVVNTEAFF	TGCGCCAGCAGCCCTGAAGGACAGGTTGTGAACACTGAAGCTTTCTTT
TRBD2	few	TRBJ2-1	TRBV20-1	CSAPRTSGMSSNEQFF	TGCAGTGCTCCGAGGACTAGCGGGATGTCTTCCAATGAGCAGTTCTTC
TRBD2	few	TRBJ2-1	TRBV28	CASSSAGTSGNIGYNEQFF	TGTGCCAGCAGTTCGGCGGGGACTAGCGGGAATATTGGCTACAATGAGCAGTTCTTC
TRBD2	.	TRBJ2-1	TRBV7-8	CASSLPGLAGDQFF	TGTGCCAGCAGCCTCCCCGGGTTAGCGGGTGATCAGTTCTTC
.	many	TRBJ1-5	TRBV5-1	CASSPDGGVSQPQHF	TGCGCCAGCAGCCCGGACGGAGGGGTAAGCCAGCCCCAGCATTTT
.	many	TRBJ2-1	TRBV20-1	CSANRDLPYNEQFF	TGCAGTGCAAACCGGGACTTACCTTACAATGAGCAGTTCTTC
TRBD1	few	TRBJ1-6	TRBV7-2	CASRRGTGLYFSPLHF	TGTGCCAGCAGACGCGGGACAGGGCTCTATTTTTCACCCCTCCACTTT
TRBD2	.	TRBJ2-3	TRBV4-2	CASSHGTSGIWGTDTQYF	TGTGCCAGCAGTCACGGGACTAGCGGGATCTGGGGGACAGATACGCAGTATTTT
TRBD1	many	TRBJ1-5	TRBV30	CAWSGLDRNHQPQHF	TGTGCCTGGAGTGGACTGGACAGGAACCATCAGCCCCAGCATTTT
TRBD2	few	TRBJ2-7	TRBV30	CAWSVYGRAPYEQYF	TGTGCCTGGAGTGTTTACGGGAGGGCCCCCTACGAGCAGTACTTC
.	many	TRBJ1-2	TRBV2	CASSQSGYGYTF	TGTGCCAGCAGTCAATCGGGGTATGGCTACACCTTC
.	many	TRBJ2-1	TRBV6-2/TRBV6-3	CASSYSLQYNEQFF	TGTGCCAGCAGTTACTCGTTACAGTACAATGAGCAGTTCTTC
TRBD1	many	TRBJ1-5	TRBV6-5	CAIGTGWNQPQHF	TGTGCCATCGGGACAGGGTGGAATCAGCCCCAGCATTTT
TRBD2	many	TRBJ2-1	TRBV12-5	CASGAGVRYNEQFF	TGTGCTAGTGGTGCGGGAGTACGGTACAATGAGCAGTTCTTC
.	.	TRBJ2-6	TRBV18	CASSPLDSSGANVLTF	TGTGCCAGCTCACCCCTGGACAGCTCTGGGGCCAACGTCCTGACTTTC
.	.	TRBJ1-5	TRBV15	CATSTDGGWNQPQHF	TGTGCCACCAGCACCGATGGGGGTTGGAATCAGCCCCAGCATTTT
TRBD2	.	TRBJ2-7	TRBV27	CASSIAGGEYEQYF	TGTGCCAGCAGCATCGCGGGAGGAGAGTACGAGCAGTACTTC
.	many	TRBJ2-7	TRBV7-9	CASSRGGDEQYF	TGTGCCAGCAGCCGCGGAGGGGACGAGCAGTACTTC
.	many	TRBJ1-5	TRBV25-1	CASSSSREGGNQPQHF	TGTGCCAGCAGTTCCAGTCGGGAGGGGGGCAATCAGCCCCAGCATTTT